Sequencing of this T cell receptor beta chain was carried out in a study of T cells in Graves' hyperthyroidism and ophthalmopathy. As concerns this clonotype: Antigen specificity is unknown.

Overall study results and limits: In the blood, most expanded thyroid clonotypes above 0.001 appeared as well.

RNA transcripts were the template for amplifying TCR beta CDR3 regions. During a first-round RT-PCR of the TCR CDR3, the HTBI primer set was used. Each CDR3 protein is one row after TCRdb ran MiXCR on the multiplex PCR reads. The repertoire includes some 500,000 distinct CDR3 sequences, roughly a quarter of them detected once, and about 11% sits in the top ten. Germline lookup yields CDR1 SGHRS and CDR2 YFSETQ. The V segment lost 4 bases and the J segment 9 bases; nucleotides outside the gene matches: 6. CDR3 length equals 15 residues. The TCR sequence derives from a woman aged 25-40 years with Graves' ophthalmopathy. The rearrangement links TRBV5-1 to TRBJ2-2; 13 nucleotides align to TRBD2. The sample taken for sequencing was blood. The chain's CDR3 is CASSPGTSGVRELFF. As DNA, the CDR3 is TGCGCCAGCAGCCCGGGGACTAGCGGGGTCCGGGAGCTGTTTTTT.